The sequence of this TCR beta chain was determined in a study of blood T cell repertoires in COVID-19. Overall study: Both acute and convalescent COVID-19 samples were obtained from the United States, Italy and Spain. T cells, B-cell-depleted T cells, or PBMCs provided the cDNA or gDNA that served as material.

As handled by the study authors: Estimated nucleated cell counts came from reference gene primer amplification. The protocol was immunoSEQ multiplex PCR, while the TCRdb copy is restricted to in-frame clones and leaves out a portion. V and J calls and clone size come straight from that table; D and trimming were deduced from the DNA. This repertoire shows about 52,000 clones, approximately 90% found once; its top ten account for around 15%. The sequencing sample was made of peripheral blood. This TCR came from a man between 65 and 85 years old with acute or convalescent COVID-19.

CDR3 in amino acids: CASRHGRDQETQYF. As DNA, the CDR3 is TGTGCCAGCAGACACGGACGGGATCAAGAGACCCAGTACTTC. The chain is built from TRBV3-1 (or the pseudogene TRBV3-2) and TRBJ2-5; perhaps TRBD2 as D (5 bases). Trimming left V 6 bases short and J 2 bases short, with 13 bases between. Germline V lookup: CDR1 LGHDT, CDR2 YNNKEL (reference sequence). This CDR3 spans 14 amino acids.